This passage covers 20 T cell receptor beta chains from one sample sequenced in a study of a mutant IDH1 vaccine in newly diagnosed glioma. Sequencing used immunoSEQ multiplex PCR; TCRdb keeps in-frame clones, though not all of them. The repertoire holds tens of thousands of clones, with approximately 83% as singletons. Time point in this sample: baseline, week 1 (first vaccination visit). Treatment indicated: pre-vaccination baseline after standard-of-care therapy. The sequenced sample was PBMCs, obtained from a glioma patient treated with radiotherapy, temozolomide or both. All receptors come from a woman between 50 and 59 years old with glioma.

The gene calls are TRBV5-1 and TRBJ2-5, with D maybe TRBD2 (6 bases). The CDR3 is made up of 15 amino acids. V dropped 4 bases and J dropped 2 bases, with 15 bases sitting between them. Germline lookup yields CDR1 SGHRS and CDR2 YFSETQ. CDR3 amino acids: CASSGGTSRQETQYF. DNA of the CDR3: TGCGCCAGCAGCGGAGGGACTTCCCGACAAGAGACCCAGTACTTC.

The chain has TRBV29-1 and TRBJ2-3; the D gene could be TRBD1 or TRBD2 (5 bases each). The CDR3 runs to 13 residues. Trimming took off 3 bases at V and 2 bases at J, with 9 bases between the two ends. Germline loops: CDR1 SQVTM, CDR2 ANQGSEA. CDR3 DNA sequence: TGCAGCGTTGAGGGACGATCCACAGATACGCAGTATTTT. This codes for CSVEGRSTDTQYF.

V is TRBV27 and J is TRBJ1-1; 9 bases are shared with TRBD1. The V segment lost 6 bases and the J segment 3 bases; nucleotides outside the gene matches: 2. The germline V gene encodes CDR1 MNHEY and CDR2 SMNVEV (reference sequence). There are 13 residues in the CDR3. CDR3 region: CASRGQGYTEAFF. The CDR3 DNA reads TGTGCCAGCAGAGGACAGGGGTACACTGAAGCTTTCTTT.

J is TRBJ2-3 and V is TRBV5-1; no clear D. The germline V gene has CDR1 SGHRS and CDR2 YFSETQ. This CDR3 is 15 amino acids long. V gave up 0 bases and J gave up 0 bases, with 8 bases separating them. The CDR3 DNA is TGCGCCAGCAGCTTGGTCAGTTCAAGCACAGATACGCAGTATTTT. Translated: CASSLVSSSTDTQYF.

The gene calls are TRBV7-2 and TRBJ1-1; D may be TRBD1 (6 bases). This CDR3 has 14 amino acids. Germline V gene lookup returns CDR1 SGHTA and CDR2 FQGNSA. Trimming took 4 bases from V and 5 from J, leaving 14 bases between them. In DNA, the CDR3 is TGTGCCAGCAGCTCCCCGGGGGCAAGGACTGAAGCTTTCTTT. It yields the protein CASSSPGARTEAFF.

A word on this clone: The junction departs from the called germline gene at one end, perhaps through a read error. The chain has TRBV7-7 and TRBJ2-1, with D possibly being TRBD2 (5 bases). CDR1 and CDR2 (germline): SSHAT, FNYEAQ (reference sequence). The CDR3 sequence is 14 residues long. This chain's CDR3 is CASSHPGKVHEQFF. In DNA form, the CDR3 reads TGTGCTAGCAGCCATCCGGGGAAGGTGCATGAGCAGTTCTTC.

The chain joins TRBV19 to TRBJ1-2; 10 bases match TRBD1. The CDR3 runs 15 residues. Germline values: CDR1 LNHDA, CDR2 SQIVND (reference sequence). Trimming took 5 bases from V and 6 from J; bases not matched to a gene: 9. The CDR3 coding sequence is TGTGCCAGTAGTCCGGGGGACAGGGGACGAAATGGCTACACCTTC. It encodes CASSPGDRGRNGYTF.

The chain joins TRBV27 to TRBJ2-2; D perhaps matches TRBD2 (7 bases). The V and J ends lost 3 bases and 3 bases respectively, with 11 bases between them. The CDR3 contains 15 residues. Germline V lookup: CDR1 MNHEY, CDR2 SMNVEV (reference sequence). DNA for the CDR3: TGTGCCAGCAGTTTTGGAGGGGGGGACACCGGGGAGCTGTTTTTT. Amino acid sequence: CASSFGGGDTGELFF.

The chain links TRBV27 to TRBJ2-3, with 7 bases that match TRBD1. This CDR3 has 15 amino acids. V lost 0 bases to trimming and J lost 4 bases; unmatched junction nucleotides: 4. Per the germline V gene, CDR1 is MNHEY and CDR2 is SMNVEV (reference sequence). DNA for the CDR3: TGTGCCAGCAGTTTATCAGGGGGCAAGCCAGATACGCAGTATTTT. It specifies CASSLSGGKPDTQYF.

The chain links TRBV7-9 to TRBJ1-2; the D is unclear. From germline, CDR1 is SEHNR and CDR2 FQNEAQ (reference sequence). Deletions cut 2 bases from V and 6 bases from J, with 10 bases between. This CDR3 contains 13 residues. The CDR3 bases are TGTGCCAGCAGCTTAAAGACGAACCATGGCTACACCTTC. Protein product: CASSLKTNHGYTF.

This chain uses TRBV2 with TRBJ1-4; 9 bases match TRBD1. The length of the CDR3 is 14 residues. Germline V gene sequence: CDR1 SNHLY, CDR2 FYNNEI. With 6 bases clipped from V and 8 bases from J, the junction kept 7 bases outside the gene matches. CDR3 loop: CASSHRGPGEKLFF. The CDR3 nucleotides read TGTGCCAGCAGCCACAGGGGGCCCGGGGAAAAACTGTTTTTT.

This clone has just one count. The chain joins TRBV4-3 to TRBJ1-2; 9 positions agree with TRBD1. Trimming cost V 3 bases and J 4 bases; bases outside gene matches: 3. The CDR3 contains 14 residues. Germline loops: CDR1 LGHNA, CDR2 YSLEER. The CDR3 here is CASSQMTGGYGYTF. The CDR3 DNA reads TGCGCCAGCAGCCAGATGACAGGGGGCTATGGCTACACCTTC.

J is TRBJ2-7 and V is TRBV6-1; 7 nucleotides align to TRBD1. CDR1 is MNHNS, CDR2 SASEGT, per germline. J lost 5 bases, V lost 5 bases, and 3 bases had no gene match. This CDR3 has 12 amino acids. In nucleotides, the CDR3 is TGTGCCAGCAGTCCAGACAGGGACGAGCAGTACTTC. Its protein product is CASSPDRDEQYF.

The J gene is TRBJ1-2, the V gene TRBV5-1; D remains ambiguous. Germline V CDR1 and CDR2: SGHRS, YFSETQ. This CDR3 comprises 14 residues. The germline V and J ends were trimmed by 0 bases and 3 bases, with 9 bases remaining between them. In nucleotides, the CDR3 is TGCGCCAGCAGCTTGGTTGGGCCTCACTATGGCTACACCTTC. This translates into CASSLVGPHYGYTF.

This clone has just one count. The rearrangement uses TRBV5-1 and TRBJ2-1; tentative D call: TRBD1 (5 bases). Trimming stripped 9 bases from V and 7 bases from J, with 14 bases between. The CDR3 is 12 amino acids. Germline CDR1 reads SGHRS; CDR2 reads YFSETQ. The CDR3 nucleotides read TGCGCCACGTCAACCTCAGGGAATGAGCAGTTCTTC. It is translated as CATSTSGNEQFF.

The rearrangement uses TRBV18 and TRBJ1-2; 9 bases are shared with TRBD1. V gave up 4 bases and J gave up 6 bases; unmatched junction bases: 3. The CDR3 covers 13 residues. The germline gives CDR1 KGHSH, CDR2 LQKENI. The CDR3 here is CASSLGTGNGYTF. The CDR3 nucleotides read TGTGCCAGCTCACTTGGGACAGGGAATGGCTACACCTTC.

The CDR3, as DNA: TGTGCCAGCAGCTCCCAGACTGCCAGCTCCTACAATGAGCAGTTCTTC. Its protein is CASSSQTASSYNEQFF. This sequence joins TRBV7-2 and TRBJ2-1; D not certain. The CDR3 totals 16 residues. Trimming took off 4 bases at V and 0 bases at J, with 13 bases between the two ends. Germline V CDR1 and CDR2: SGHTA, FQGNSA.

This clone was recorded only once. The chain couples TRBV5-1 to TRBJ2-2, with D possibly matching TRBD1 (5 bases). The CDR3 length is 16 residues. Per the germline V gene, CDR1 is SGHRS and CDR2 is YFSETQ. Trimming cost V 3 bases and J 5 bases, with 17 bases left between them. This chain's CDR3 is CASSSRQLRRTGELFF. In DNA form, the CDR3 reads TGCGCCAGCAGCTCTAGACAGCTTCGAAGGACCGGGGAGCTGTTTTTT.

The chain uses TRBV9 and TRBJ1-2, with D maybe TRBD1 (5 bases). The CDR3 is 13 amino acids. V was cut by 4 bases and J by 4 bases, with 11 bases left in between. Looked up from germline, CDR1 is SGDLS and CDR2 is YYNGEE. DNA for the CDR3: TGTGCCAGCAGCTCGGGGGGAGTCTATGGCTACACCTTC. Protein product: CASSSGGVYGYTF.

V usage is TRBV6-5 and J usage is TRBJ2-7, with D tentatively TRBD1 (5 bases). This CDR3 spans 14 amino acids. CDR1 is MNHEY and CDR2 is SVGAGI in the germline V gene. V shed 6 bases and J shed 4 bases, with 16 bases lying between them. The CDR3 sequence: CASSLTGVGYEQYF. The DNA of the CDR3 is TGTGCCAGCAGCCTTACAGGTGTGGGGTACGAGCAGTACTTC.